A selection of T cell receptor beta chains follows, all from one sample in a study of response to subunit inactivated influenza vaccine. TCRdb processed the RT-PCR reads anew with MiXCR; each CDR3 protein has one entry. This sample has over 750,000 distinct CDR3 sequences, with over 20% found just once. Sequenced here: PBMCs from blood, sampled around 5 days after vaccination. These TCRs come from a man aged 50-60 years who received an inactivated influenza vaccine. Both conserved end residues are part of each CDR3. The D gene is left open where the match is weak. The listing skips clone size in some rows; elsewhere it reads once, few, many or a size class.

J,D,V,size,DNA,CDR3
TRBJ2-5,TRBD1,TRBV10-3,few,TGTGCCATCAGTGAGGGGGGACAGGGACAAGAGACCCAGTACTTC,CAISEGGQGQETQYF
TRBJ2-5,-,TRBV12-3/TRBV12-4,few,TGTGCCAGCAGTTCCTCATTTACCCCCCAGCAGGAGACCCAGTACTTC,CASSSSFTPQQETQYF
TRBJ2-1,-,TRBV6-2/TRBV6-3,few,TGTGCCAGCAGTTACTCCACTGCATGGGGGCCTCCCTACAATGAGCAGTTCTTC,CASSYSTAWGPPYNEQFF
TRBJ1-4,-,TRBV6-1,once,TGTGCCAGCACCCGTACCCTGACTGGTAATGAAAAACTGTTTTTT,CASTRTLTGNEKLFF
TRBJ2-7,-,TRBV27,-,TGTGCCAGCAGTTTACAGGGAAGTCGGAACGAGCAGTACTTC,CASSLQGSRNEQYF
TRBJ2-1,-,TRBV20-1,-,TGCAGTGCTAGAGATTTCCGGAGGGTTAGCGGTCCCTACAATGAGCAGTTCTTC,CSARDFRRVSGPYNEQFF
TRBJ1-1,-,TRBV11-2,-,TGTGCCAGCAGCTTACCACAGGGTATGGCTTTCTTT,CASSLPQGMAFF
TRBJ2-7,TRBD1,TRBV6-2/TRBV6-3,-,TGTGCCAGCAGTCTAAGACGACAGGGGACGCCCTACGAGCAGTACTTC,CASSLRRQGTPYEQYF
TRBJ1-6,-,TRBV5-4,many,TGTGCCAGCAGCTTTGGCAGGGAGGGGTCACCCCTCCACTTT,CASSFGREGSPLHF
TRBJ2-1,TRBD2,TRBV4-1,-,TGCGCCAGCAGCCAACTCATAGCGGGAGGGCCCAATGAGCAGTTCTTC,CASSQLIAGGPNEQFF
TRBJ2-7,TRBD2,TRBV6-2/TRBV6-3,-,TGTGCCAGCTCGGGACTAGCAGTCGAGCAGTACTTC,CASSGLAVEQYF
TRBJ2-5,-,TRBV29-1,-,TGCAGCGTTACCGGAGGCAGGGTGGGAGAGACCCAGTACTTC,CSVTGGRVGETQYF
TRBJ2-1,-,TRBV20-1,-,TGCAGTGCTAGGGAGAGCTCCTACAATGAGCAGTTCTTC,CSARESSYNEQFF
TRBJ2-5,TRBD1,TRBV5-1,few,TGCGCCAGCAGCTTGGCCGGACCCGGACAGGGCCAAGAGACCCAGTACTTC,CASSLAGPGQGQETQYF
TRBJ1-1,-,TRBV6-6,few,TGTGCCAGCACTAGAGACCGACCAGATGGAGCTTTCTTT,CASTRDRPDGAFF
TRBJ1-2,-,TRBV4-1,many,TGCGCCAGCAGCCAAGATAACTCGGGGGTTCGGTATGGCTACACCTTC,CASSQDNSGVRYGYTF
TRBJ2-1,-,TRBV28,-,TGTGCCAGCAGTTTAACCAGCGGGCCCCGGTACAATGAGCAGTTCTTC,CASSLTSGPRYNEQFF
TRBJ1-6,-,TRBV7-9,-,TGTGCCAGCAGCCCGCGGGGCAGTAACTATAATTCACCCCTCCACTTT,CASSPRGSNYNSPLHF
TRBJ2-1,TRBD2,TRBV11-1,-,TGTGCCAGCAGCCCGCGATTGACCGGGACTAGCGGGAGGAATGTGGGTGAGCAGTTCTTC,CASSPRLTGTSGRNVGEQFF
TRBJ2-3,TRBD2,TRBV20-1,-,TGCAGTGCTAGAGAAATAGCGGGAGGCACAGATACGCAGTATTTT,CSAREIAGGTDTQYF
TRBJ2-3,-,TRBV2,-,TGTGCCAGCAGCATGACTGGGGCAGATACGCAGTATTTT,CASSMTGADTQYF
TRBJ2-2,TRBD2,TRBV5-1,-,TGCGCCAGCAGCTCCGGACTAGCGGGAGGGCGAACAGTCGGGGAGCTGTTTTTT,CASSSGLAGGRTVGELFF
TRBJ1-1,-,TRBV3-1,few,TGTGCCAGCAGCCAAGATGGAGAAAACACTGAAGCTTTCTTT,CASSQDGENTEAFF
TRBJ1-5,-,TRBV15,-,TGTGCCACCAGCAGAGATGGACAGTCCCAGCATTTT,CATSRDGQSQHF